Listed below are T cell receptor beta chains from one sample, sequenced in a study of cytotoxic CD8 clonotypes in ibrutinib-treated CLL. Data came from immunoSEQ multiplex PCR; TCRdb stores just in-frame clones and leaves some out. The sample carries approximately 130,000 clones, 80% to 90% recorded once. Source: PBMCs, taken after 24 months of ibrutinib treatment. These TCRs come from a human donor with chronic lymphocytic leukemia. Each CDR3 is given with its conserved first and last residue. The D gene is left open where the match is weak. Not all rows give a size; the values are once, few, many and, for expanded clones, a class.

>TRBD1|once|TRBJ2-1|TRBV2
TGTGCCAGCAGTCGACAGGGGGCCCTCAATGAGCAGTTCTTC
CASSRQGALNEQFF
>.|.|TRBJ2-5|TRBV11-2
TGTGCCAGCAGCCCCCAGTCGGGGGGCCGGGAGACCCAGTACTTC
CASSPQSGGRETQYF
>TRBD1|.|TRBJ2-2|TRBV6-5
TGTGCCAGCAGTTACTCGAATTCCGGGACAGGGTCCTTGTTTTTT
CASSYSNSGTGSLFF
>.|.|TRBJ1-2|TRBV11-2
TGTGCCAGCAGCTTAAACCCGGACAACTATGGCTACACCTTC
CASSLNPDNYGYTF
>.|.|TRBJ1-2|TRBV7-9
TGTGCCTCCGGGACCAACTATGGCTACACCTTC
CASGTNYGYTF
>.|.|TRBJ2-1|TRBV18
TGTGCCAGCTCACCAGTTCCCCAATTCTACAATGAGCAGTTCTTC
CASSPVPQFYNEQFF
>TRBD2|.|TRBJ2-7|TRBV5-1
TGCGCCAGCAGCCCGGGACTAGCTTACGAGCAGTACTTC
CASSPGLAYEQYF
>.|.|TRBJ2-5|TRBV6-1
TGTGCCAGCAGCATAGGGACCAGCTCGTGGACCCAGTACTTC
CASSIGTSSWTQYF
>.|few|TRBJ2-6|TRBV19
TGTGCCAGTAGTTACAGCTCTGGGGCCAACGTCCTGACTTTC
CASSYSSGANVLTF
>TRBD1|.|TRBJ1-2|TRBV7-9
TGTGCCAGCAGCTCATTCGGACAGGCCAGGTTCGGCTATGGCTACACCTTC
CASSSFGQARFGYGYTF
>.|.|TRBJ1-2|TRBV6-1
TGTGCCAGCAGTGAAGGGAACAGAATTTATGGCTACACCTTC
CASSEGNRIYGYTF
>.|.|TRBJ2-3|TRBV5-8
TGTGCCAGCAGCTTGCAGGGTGGGTTTAGCACAGATACGCAGTATTTT
CASSLQGGFSTDTQYF
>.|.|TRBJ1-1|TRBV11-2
TGTGCCAGCAGCTTCCAGGGGTCCAGGGAGGGAGCTTTCTTT
CASSFQGSREGAFF
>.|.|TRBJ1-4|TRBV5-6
TGTGCCAGCAGCTTGGGCAGGGGCAGCGAAAAACTGTTTTTT
CASSLGRGSEKLFF
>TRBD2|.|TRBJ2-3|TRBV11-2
TGTGCCAGCAGCTTAGATCTGACGACTAGCGGGGGGAGCACAGATACGCAGTATTTT
CASSLDLTTSGGSTDTQYF